This TCR beta chain was observed in a study of shared clonotypes between healthy human individuals. In the CD4+ fraction, cells were divided into CD45RA+ naive and CD45RA-negative memory subsets. The CDR3 loop spans 13 amino acids. Germline CDR1 and CDR2: SGHNT and YENEEA. Comments on this clone: One junction end does not reproduce the germline sequence, and a read error may be involved.

DNA at about 210 ng, 25,000 to 30,000 T cell genomes, went into sorted-subset replicate PCRs. In the study's own analysis: Filtering differed for immunoSEQ, which gave only junction sequences without quality scores. Data came from immunoSEQ multiplex PCR; TCRdb stores just in-frame clones and leaves some out. V, J and clone size are those of that table, while D and trimming were read from the DNA. The sample has some 1.5 million clones, around 98% seen once. The specimen sequenced was naive CD4+ T cells sorted from blood. Regarding subset: CD45RA+ positively selected. The V gene is TRBV11-3, the J gene TRBJ2-1, with D hard to call. The origin of this receptor is a man aged 25 to 40 in good health. CDR3 amino acids: CASSLASFNEQFF. DNA for the CDR3: TGTGCCAGCAGCTTAGCATCCTTCAATGAGCAGTTCTTC. The full variable domain, its missing parts supplied by reference TRBV11-3 and TRBJ2-1, is EAGVVQSPRYKIIEKKQPVAFWCNPISGHNTLYWYLQNLGQGPELLIRYENEEAVDDSQLPKDRFSAERLKGVDSTLKIQPAELGDSAVYLCASSLASFNEQFFGPGTRLTVL.